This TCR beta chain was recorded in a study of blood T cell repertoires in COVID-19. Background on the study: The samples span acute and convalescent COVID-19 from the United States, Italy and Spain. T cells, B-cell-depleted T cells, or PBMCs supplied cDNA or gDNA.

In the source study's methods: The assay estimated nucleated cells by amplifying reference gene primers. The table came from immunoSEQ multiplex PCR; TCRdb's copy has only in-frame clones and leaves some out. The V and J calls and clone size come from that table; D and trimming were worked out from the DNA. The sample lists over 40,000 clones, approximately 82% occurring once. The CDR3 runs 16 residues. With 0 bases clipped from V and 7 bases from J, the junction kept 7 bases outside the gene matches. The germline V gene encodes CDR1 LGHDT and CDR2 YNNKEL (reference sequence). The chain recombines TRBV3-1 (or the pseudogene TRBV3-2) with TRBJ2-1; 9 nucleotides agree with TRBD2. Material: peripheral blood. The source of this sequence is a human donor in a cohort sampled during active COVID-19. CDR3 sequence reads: CASSQDRAGGPNEQFF. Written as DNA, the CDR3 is TGTGCCAGCAGCCAAGATCGGGCGGGAGGGCCAAATGAGCAGTTCTTC.